This T cell receptor beta chain came from a study of identical twins. Using its own MiXCR run on the 5' RACE reads, TCRdb lists one record per CDR3 protein. This table holds nearly 200,000 distinct CDR3 sequences, approximately 15% found once. Germline trimming cut 0 bases from V and 4 bases from J; bases unmatched to any gene: 0. The CDR3 extends over 15 amino acids. The germline CDR1 and CDR2 sequences are MRHNA and SNTAGT. These data also formed part of another study, on T cells expressing NK-cell markers.

The chain has TRBV6-4 and TRBJ2-3, with 11 bases that match TRBD2. Sequencing input: CD8+ T cells sorted from blood. The TCR sequence derives from a woman between 18 and 29 years old in good health. The CDR3 reads CASSDSSGRADTQYF. DNA for the CDR3: TGTGCCAGCAGTGACTCTAGCGGGAGGGCAGATACGCAGTATTTT.